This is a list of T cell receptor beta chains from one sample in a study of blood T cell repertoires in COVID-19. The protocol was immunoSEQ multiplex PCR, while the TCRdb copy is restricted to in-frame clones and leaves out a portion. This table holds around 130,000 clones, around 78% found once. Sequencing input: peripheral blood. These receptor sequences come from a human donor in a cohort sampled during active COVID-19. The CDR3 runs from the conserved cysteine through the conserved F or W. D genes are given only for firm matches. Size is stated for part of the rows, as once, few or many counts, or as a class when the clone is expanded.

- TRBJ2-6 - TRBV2 TGTGCCAGCAGAGACCCAGCGGGCCACTCCTTCTCTGGGGCCAACGTCCTGACTTTC CASRDPAGHSFSGANVLTF
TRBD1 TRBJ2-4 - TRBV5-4 TGTGCCAGCAGCTTGATGGGACAGGGACCCAACATTCAGTACTTC CASSLMGQGPNIQYF
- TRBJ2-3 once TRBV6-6 TGTGCCAGCAGCCCCCCAGGGCACACAGATACGCAGTATTTT CASSPPGHTDTQYF
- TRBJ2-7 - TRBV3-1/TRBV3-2 TGTGCCAGCAGCGGCGGGGAGGTACGAGAGCAGTACTTC CASSGGEVREQYF
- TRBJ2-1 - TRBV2 TGTGCCAGCAGCATGACAGACTACAATGAGCAGTTCTTC CASSMTDYNEQFF
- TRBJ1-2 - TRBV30 TGTGCCTGGAGCGGACGGGGGACGGTTTATGGCTACACCTTC CAWSGRGTVYGYTF
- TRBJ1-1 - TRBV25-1 TGTGCCAGCAGTTCTAATCTGTTGGTGCACACTGAAGCTTTCTTT CASSSNLLVHTEAFF
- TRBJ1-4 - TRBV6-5 TGTGCCAGCAGTTACCGGGGGGGCCGAAATGAAAAACTGTTTTTT CASSYRGGRNEKLFF
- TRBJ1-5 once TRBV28 TGTGCCAGCACCATAGAGTATAGCAATCAGCCCCAGCATTTT CASTIEYSNQPQHF
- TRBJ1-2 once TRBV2 TGTGCCAGCAGTGACCCGGGGAACTATGGCTACACCTTC CASSDPGNYGYTF
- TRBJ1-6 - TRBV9 TGTGCCAGCAGCGTAGAGACACGGGGACCCCTCCACTTT CASSVETRGPLHF
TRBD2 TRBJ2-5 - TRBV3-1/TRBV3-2 TGTGCCAGCAGCCGACAACCGACTAGCGGGGGGTTACAAGAGACCCAGTACTTC CASSRQPTSGGLQETQYF
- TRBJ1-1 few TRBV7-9 TGTGCCAGCAGCTTGGGGCTTGACAGATTGAACACTGAAGCTTTCTTT CASSLGLDRLNTEAFF
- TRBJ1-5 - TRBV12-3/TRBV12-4 TGTGCCTCCCAGGGCGACAAAAATCAGCCCCAGCATTTT CASQGDKNQPQHF
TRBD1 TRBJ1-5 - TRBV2 TGTGCCAGCAGTCGGACAGGGGAAGACCAGCCCCAGCATTTT CASSRTGEDQPQHF
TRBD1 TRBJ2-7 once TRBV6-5 TGTGCCAGCAGAAGAGGACAGGGTACCTACGAGCAGTACTTC CASRRGQGTYEQYF
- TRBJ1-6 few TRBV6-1 TGTGCCAGCAGTGAACAGGAAAATTCACCCCTCCACTTT CASSEQENSPLHF
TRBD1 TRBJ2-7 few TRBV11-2 TGTGCCAGCAGCACCTGGACAGGGCCGACCTACGAGCAGTACTTC CASSTWTGPTYEQYF